Following are 8 T cell receptor beta chains from one sample sequenced in a study of vaccination and CD4 T cells after COVID-19. The treatment: approximately 9-day PBMC culture with coronavirus spike peptide pools or control peptides (ViraFEST assay). With the Oncomine TCR Beta short-read assay, DNA from cultured CD4+ T cells was sequenced. TCRdb reanalysed the PCR reads using MiXCR and keeps one entry per CDR3 protein. The table shows 18,000 or so distinct CDR3 sequences, with about 40% occurring only once. These TCRs' antigens remain unknown. The sequencing here drew on CD4+ T cells from blood, cultured in vitro, taken before SARS-CoV-2 vaccination. Source of these receptors: a human donor who received a COVID-19 vaccine.

CDR3 in amino acids: CASSLGSGAETQYF. As DNA, the CDR3 is TGTGCCAGCAGCCTGGGTTCAGGGGCAGAGACCCAGTACTTC. The chain carries TRBV5-5 and TRBJ2-5, with D perhaps TRBD1 (6 bases). The V and J ends lost 4 bases and 4 bases respectively, with 14 bases between them. This CDR3 region has 14 residues. Germline loops: CDR1 SGHKS, CDR2 YYEKEE (reference sequence).

The gene calls are TRBV6-4 and TRBJ2-7, with TRBD2 matching 10 bases. This CDR3 comprises 15 residues. Germline values: CDR1 MRHNA, CDR2 SNTAGT. The V segment lost 4 bases and the J segment 7 bases; nucleotides outside the gene matches: 10. DNA of the CDR3: TGTGCCAGCAGTGCTCTAGCGGGGGTCTACAATGAGCAGTACTTC. It codes for CASSALAGVYNEQYF.

This clonotype has more than one count but fewer than ten. The chain combines TRBV6-1 with TRBJ1-5; the D gene is possibly TRBD1 (6 bases). This CDR3 is 16 amino acids long. V was trimmed by 4 bases and J by 5 bases, leaving 18 bases between them. The germline V gene has CDR1 MNHNS and CDR2 SASEGT. CDR3 loop: CASSAAGVGVHQPQHF. CDR3 coding DNA: TGTGCCAGCAGTGCGGCAGGGGTAGGGGTACATCAGCCCCAGCATTTT.

This clonotype was seen only a few times. The chain recombines TRBV27 with TRBJ1-6; D is possibly TRBD1 (6 bases). Germline lookup yields CDR1 MNHEY and CDR2 SMNVEV (reference sequence). This CDR3 is built from 15 residues. V shed 5 bases and J shed 7 bases, with 15 bases lying between them. CDR3 sequence: CASSKPGQVNSPLHF. CDR3 in DNA: TGTGCCAGCAGTAAACCGGGACAAGTGAATTCACCCCTCCACTTT.

The V call is TRBV5-1, the J call TRBJ1-2; tentatively, D is TRBD1 (6 bases). Trimming left V 4 bases short and J 5 bases short, with 15 bases between. CDR1 and CDR2 from the germline V gene are SGHRS and YFSETQ. The CDR3 is 14 residues long. This chain's CDR3 is CASSLGQEGYGYTF. CDR3 in DNA: TGCGCCAGCAGCCTGGGACAAGAGGGTTATGGCTACACCTTC.

This clonotype was counted a single time. The V and J genes are TRBV6-4 and TRBJ2-2; weak D call: TRBD1 (7 bases). Germline CDR1 is MRHNA and CDR2 is SNTAGT. The CDR3 has 15 amino acids. V was pared by 4 bases and J by 5 bases, with 14 bases between. This chain's CDR3 is CASSALSGGTGELFF. CDR3 bases: TGTGCCAGCAGTGCCCTCTCAGGGGGGACCGGGGAGCTGTTTTTT.

This chain connects TRBV29-1 to TRBJ2-3, with D perhaps assigned TRBD1 or TRBD2 (5 bases each). V was trimmed by 7 bases and J by 0 bases, leaving 14 bases between them. Germline V CDR1 and CDR2: SQVTM, ANQGSEA. This CDR3 has 14 amino acids. This CDR3 reads CSAGDGPSTDTQYF. The CDR3 DNA sequence: TGCAGCGCCGGGGACGGCCCTAGCACAGATACGCAGTATTTT.

The chain is built from TRBV6-5 and TRBJ1-4; 7 bases are shared with TRBD1. The CDR3 covers 17 residues. Germline CDR1 MNHEY, CDR2 SVGAGI. V lost 2 bases to trimming and J lost 5 bases; unmatched junction nucleotides: 11. The CDR3 coding sequence is TGTGCCAGCAGTTACCGTTACAGGGGAGAGGGGAATGAAAAACTGTTTTTT. Its protein product is CASSYRYRGEGNEKLFF.